This T cell receptor (beta chain) was sequenced for a study of T cell changes during pregnancy in multiple sclerosis (dated 2019 in TCRdb). For context, the study as a whole: The study looked at changes in the T cell repertoire across pregnancy in women with multiple sclerosis.

The germline V gene (reference sequence) sets CDR1 to LNHDA and CDR2 to SQIVND. V lost 5 bases and J lost 4 bases, and the count of bases not matched to a germline gene is 13. From the cysteine through the phenylalanine, the CDR3 covers 16 amino acids. Just CDR3 DNA is preserved here, 48 bases in frame from base 1. Preparation of the library involved the immunoSEQ multiplex PCR assay. TCRdb obtained this table from immuneACCESS and retained in-frame rearrangements with V and J assigned. These tables miss some clones; where compared with another copy, unresolved V genes account for less than half of the shortfall, and the remainder is unexplained. A total of about 50,000 clones appear in this sample, about 90% of them only once. Of the sample, 0.61% falls within the top ten clones. Worth noting for this clone: What antigen it recognizes has not been identified. Base-call qualities are not available, and no considerably larger clone is one nucleotide away.

This sequence uses TRBV19 and TRBJ1-2, with 7 bases matching TRBD1. This receptor was taken from a female donor in good health, enrolled as a control in a pregnancy study. The specimen was CD4+ T cells from peripheral blood mononuclear cells, collected after pregnancy. The sequence in DNA is TGTGCCAGTAGTCTCGATGGGGACAGAACACTCTATGGCTACACCTTC. It specifies CASSLDGDRTLYGYTF.